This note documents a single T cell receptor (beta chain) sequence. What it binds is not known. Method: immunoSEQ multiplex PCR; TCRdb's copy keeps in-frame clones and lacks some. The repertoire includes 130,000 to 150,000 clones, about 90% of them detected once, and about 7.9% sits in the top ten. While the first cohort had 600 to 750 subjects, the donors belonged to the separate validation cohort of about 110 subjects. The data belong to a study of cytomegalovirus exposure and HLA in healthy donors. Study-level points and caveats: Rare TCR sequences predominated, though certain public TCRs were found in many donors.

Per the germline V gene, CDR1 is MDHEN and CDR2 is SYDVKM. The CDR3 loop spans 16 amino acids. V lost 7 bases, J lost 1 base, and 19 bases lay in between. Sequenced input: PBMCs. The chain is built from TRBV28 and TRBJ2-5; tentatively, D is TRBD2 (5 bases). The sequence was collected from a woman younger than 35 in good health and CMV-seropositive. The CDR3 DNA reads TGTGCCAGCACAAATTTAGGTGGGAGCCTCCAAGAGACCCAGTACTTC. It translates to CASTNLGGSLQETQYF.